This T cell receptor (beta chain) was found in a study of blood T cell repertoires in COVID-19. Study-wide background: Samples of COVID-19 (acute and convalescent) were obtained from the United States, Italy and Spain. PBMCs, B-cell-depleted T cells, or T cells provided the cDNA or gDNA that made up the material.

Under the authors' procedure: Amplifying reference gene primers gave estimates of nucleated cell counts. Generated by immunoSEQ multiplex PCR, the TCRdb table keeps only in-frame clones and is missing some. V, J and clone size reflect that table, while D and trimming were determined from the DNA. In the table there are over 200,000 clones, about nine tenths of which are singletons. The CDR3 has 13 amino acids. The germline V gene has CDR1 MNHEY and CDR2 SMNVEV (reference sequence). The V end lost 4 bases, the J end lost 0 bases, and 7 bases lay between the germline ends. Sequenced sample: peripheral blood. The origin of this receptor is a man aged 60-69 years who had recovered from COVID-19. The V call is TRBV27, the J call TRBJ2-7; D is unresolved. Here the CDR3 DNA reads TGTGCCAGCAGTTCAGGCAGCTCCTACGAGCAGTACTTC. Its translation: CASSSGSSYEQYF.